The source of this T cell receptor beta chain is a study of tumor and adjacent non-tumor tissue in lung cancer. As for the study in general: Patients were aged roughly 31 to 76, roughly nine men and about five women, stage I to III.

The library came from three nested PCR rounds adapted from ARM-PCR protocols. Via MiXCR, TCRdb re-called the multiplex PCR reads, giving one row per CDR3 protein. Of about 110,000 distinct CDR3 sequences in the sample, roughly 80% were seen once. CDR3 length equals 15 residues. Germline V gene data show CDR1 as SGHNT and CDR2 as YENEEA. The ends were cut back, 0 bases at V and 6 bases at J, with 14 bases in the middle. The template was RNA from unsorted bulk tissue. Between August and November 2014, newly diagnosed, chemotherapy-naive lung cancer patients underwent thoracic surgery in China. The sample comprised lung tumor tissue. This sequence joins TRBV11-3 and TRBJ1-1; D not resolved. This receptor was taken from a woman aged 60 to 75 with non-small cell lung cancer. The CDR3 bases are TGTGCCAGCAGCTTAGATTCGTGGAGTGGCTCTGAAGCTTTCTTT. Its protein is CASSLDSWSGSEAFF.